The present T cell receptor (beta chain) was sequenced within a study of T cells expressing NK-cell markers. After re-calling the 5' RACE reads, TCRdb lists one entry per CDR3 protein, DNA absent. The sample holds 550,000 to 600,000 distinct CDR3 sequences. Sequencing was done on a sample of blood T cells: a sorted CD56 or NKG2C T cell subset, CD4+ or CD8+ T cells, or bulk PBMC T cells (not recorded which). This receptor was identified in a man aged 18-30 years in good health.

This CDR3 reads CASSPGVRGSSYNEQFF. This chain uses TRBV11-2 with TRBJ2-1; TCRdb proposes TRBD1, but this gene call is untestable without DNA. Germline loops: CDR1 SGHAT, CDR2 FQNNGV. This CDR3 is built from 17 residues.